The sample holds a few counts of the clone carrying this T cell receptor beta chain. Its antigen is unknown. The data belong to a study of blood T cells in healthy people across ages. Study results and caveats: Age showed a roughly linear inverse relationship with TCR beta diversity per million T cells.

Samples each had at least 5 micrograms of total RNA extracted. Germline V CDR1 and CDR2: SGHVS, FQNEAQ. The CDR3 runs 15 residues. Primed by a sample-barcoded 5' primer and a J-beta primer mix, a second PCR proceeded for roughly 7 to 11 cycles. TCRdb re-analysed the 5' RACE reads in MiXCR, keeping a single row per CDR3 protein. The sample lists about 900,000 distinct CDR3 sequences; 45% to 50% were seen once. This clonotype originated in a man in his thirties or forties in good health. The chain recombines TRBV7-8 with TRBJ2-4; 9 nucleotides align to TRBD2. The closer fit of TRBJ2-7 to the DNA end suggests the J call may be wrong. Sequenced input: blood. The DNA for the CDR3 is TGTGCCAGCACCTCCCGGCGGGGGGGGCAGTACGAGCAGTACTTC. Protein product: CASTSRRGGQYEQYF.